This T cell receptor (beta chain) was captured by sequencing in a study of identical twins. Study-level points and caveats: The analysis was cross-sectional rather than longitudinal within donors.

About this clonotype: Its antigen is unidentified.

The trim removed 5 bases at V and 4 bases at J, leaving 19 bases unmatched. Germline loops: CDR1 MNHEY, CDR2 SVGAGI. The CDR3 has 18 residues. A universal primer site came from template switching; cDNA carried unique molecular identifiers. MiXCR was run by TCRdb on the 5' RACE reads, yielding one entry per CDR3 protein. The profile shows about 470,000 distinct CDR3 sequences, approximately 25% of them singletons. These same records also appear under a second study, on T cells expressing NK-cell markers.

This TCR was recovered from a woman under 30 in good health. The rearrangement joins TRBV6-5 to TRBJ2-7, with 8 bases aligning to TRBD2. Sequences were obtained from CD4+ T cells sorted from blood. The CDR3: CASSHRVASGRVGYEQYF. The DNA for the CDR3 is TGTGCCAGCAGTCACAGGGTTGCTAGCGGGCGAGTGGGGTACGAGCAGTACTTC.